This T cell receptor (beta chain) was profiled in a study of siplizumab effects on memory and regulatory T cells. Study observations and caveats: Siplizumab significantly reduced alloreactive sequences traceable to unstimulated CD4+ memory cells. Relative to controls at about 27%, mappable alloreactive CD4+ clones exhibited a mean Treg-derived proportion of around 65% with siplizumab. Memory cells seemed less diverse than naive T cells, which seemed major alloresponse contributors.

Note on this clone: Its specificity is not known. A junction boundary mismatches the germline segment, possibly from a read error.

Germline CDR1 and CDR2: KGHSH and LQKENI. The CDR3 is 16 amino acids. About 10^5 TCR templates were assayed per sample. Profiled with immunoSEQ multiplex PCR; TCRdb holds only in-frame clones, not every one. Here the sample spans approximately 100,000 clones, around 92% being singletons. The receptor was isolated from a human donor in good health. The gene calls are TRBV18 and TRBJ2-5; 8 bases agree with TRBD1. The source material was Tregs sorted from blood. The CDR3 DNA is TGTGCCAGCTCCCCACGTTTTGGACAGGGACAAGAGACCCAGTACTTC. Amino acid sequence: CASSPRFGQGQETQYF.